Listed here are 7 T cell receptor beta chains from one sample, sequenced in a study of control samples from healthy donors and cancer patients. Generated by immunoSEQ multiplex PCR, the TCRdb table keeps only in-frame clones and is missing some. This table holds roughly 370,000 clones, 75% to 95% found once. Sample: PBMCs. Every receptor here comes from a man aged 40-55 years with head and neck cancer.

Remarks on this clone: The junction and the germline gene differ at one end; a read error may be behind it. Other DNA sequences in this specimen translate into the identical CDR3. V usage is TRBV2 and J usage is TRBJ2-1, with D uncertain. Germline CDR1 and CDR2: SNHLY and FYNNEI. CDR3 length equals 13 residues. The CDR3 spells CASLELVENEQFF. The DNA for the CDR3 is TGTGCCAGCCTGGAGTTGGTGGAAAATGAGCAATTCTTC.

In the case of this clone: Other DNA sequences within the sample encode an identical CDR3. The gene calls are TRBV6-5 and TRBJ1-5; D gene ambiguous. The CDR3 covers 12 residues. Germline values: CDR1 MNHEY, CDR2 SVGAGI. Trimming left V 6 bases short and J 0 bases short, with 3 bases between. This chain's CDR3 is CASRNSNQPQHF. The CDR3 coding sequence is TGTGCCAGCAGGAATAGCAATCAGCCCCAGCATTTT.

The V gene is TRBV11-2, the J gene TRBJ1-4; possibly TRBD1 for D (5 bases). V was trimmed by 5 bases and J by 7 bases, leaving 17 bases between them. This CDR3 comprises 15 residues. The germline CDR1 and CDR2 sequences are SGHAT and FQNNGV. This CDR3 is CASSLATGLSEKLFF. The CDR3 DNA follows: TGTGCCAGCAGCCTAGCGACGGGGCTAAGTGAAAAACTGTTTTTT.

The V gene is TRBV18, the J gene TRBJ2-7; TRBD2 matches at 9 bases. Germline CDR1 reads KGHSH; CDR2 reads LQKENI. V trimming: 0 bases; J trimming: 3 bases; junction bases outside the gene matches: 6. CDR3 length equals 16 residues. The CDR3 sequence is CASSPPVSGRSYEQYF. In nucleotides, the CDR3 is TGTGCCAGCTCACCACCGGTTAGCGGGAGAAGCTACGAGCAGTACTTC. The full variable domain, rest sourced from reference TRBV18 and TRBJ2-7, is NAGVMQNPRHLVRRRGQEARLRCSPMKGHSHVYWYRQLPEEGLKFMVYLQKENIIDESGMPKERFSAEFPKEGPSILRIQQVVRGDSAAYFCASSPPVSGRSYEQYFGPGTRLTVT.

CDR3 bases: TGCGCCAGCAGCTTGGTCCCGGGGCTCGGCTATGGCTACACCTTC. It yields the protein CASSLVPGLGYGYTF. V usage is TRBV5-1 and J usage is TRBJ1-2; perhaps TRBD1 as D (5 bases). The CDR3 runs to 15 residues. Between the trimmed V and J ends, which lost 0 bases and 4 bases, there was a span of 13 bases. CDR1 SGHRS and CDR2 YFSETQ come from the germline V gene.

The V gene is TRBV19, the J gene TRBJ2-1, with D perhaps matching TRBD1 (5 bases). The CDR3 sequence is 13 residues long. V shed 7 bases and J shed 6 bases, with 13 bases lying between them. Germline V gene lookup returns CDR1 LNHDA and CDR2 SQIVND (reference sequence). For the CDR3, the DNA is TGTGCCAGTACGACAGTCCCCTCCAATGAGCAGTTCTTC. Its translation: CASTTVPSNEQFF.

The chain is built from TRBV6-6 and TRBJ1-5; D is uncertain. This CDR3 comprises 15 residues. CDR1 is MNHNY and CDR2 is SVGAGI in the germline V gene (reference sequence). V was trimmed by 2 bases and J by 2 bases, leaving 10 bases between them. The CDR3 loop is CASSYALWGNQPQHF. The CDR3 bases are TGTGCCAGCAGTTACGCTTTGTGGGGCAATCAGCCCCAGCATTTT.